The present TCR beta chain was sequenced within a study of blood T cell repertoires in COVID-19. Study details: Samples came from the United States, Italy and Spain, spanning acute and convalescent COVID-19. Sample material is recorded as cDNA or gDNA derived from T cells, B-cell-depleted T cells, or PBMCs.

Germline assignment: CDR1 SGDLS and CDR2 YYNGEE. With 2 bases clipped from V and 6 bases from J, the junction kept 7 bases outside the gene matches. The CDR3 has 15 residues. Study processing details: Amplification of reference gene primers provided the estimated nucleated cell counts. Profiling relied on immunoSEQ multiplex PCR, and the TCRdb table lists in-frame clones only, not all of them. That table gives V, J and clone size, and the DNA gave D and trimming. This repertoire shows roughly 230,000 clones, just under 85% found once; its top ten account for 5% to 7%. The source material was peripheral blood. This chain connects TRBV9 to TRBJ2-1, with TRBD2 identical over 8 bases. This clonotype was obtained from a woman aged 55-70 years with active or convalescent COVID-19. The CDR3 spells CASSVGAGDVNEQFF. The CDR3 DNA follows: TGTGCCAGCAGCGTGGGAGCGGGAGATGTCAATGAGCAGTTCTTC.